This TCR beta chain was found in a study of Ad26.COV2.S vaccination and SARS-CoV-2 variants. Whole-study findings and limits: The study found similar non-spike TCR breadth in vaccine and placebo recipients. Measurements of TCR breadth and depth may have given underestimates of the total T cell responses.

The assay was immunoSEQ multiplex PCR, and TCRdb's table has in-frame clones only and misses some. Counted here are some 190,000 clones, 87% occurring once; the ten biggest clones make up more than 4.5%. V dropped 0 bases and J dropped 9; count of bases not matched to a gene: 5. The CDR3 length is 14 residues. Looked up from germline, CDR1 is SGHRS and CDR2 is YFSETQ. In the case of this clone: What it recognizes is unknown.

Specimen: peripheral blood, collected after recovery from COVID-19. This sequence joins TRBV5-1 and TRBJ2-1; the match to TRBD2 covers 8 bases. The receptor was derived from a human donor who had recovered from COVID-19. The CDR3 bases are TGCGCCAGCAGCTTGGGGGCGGGAGGAGCTGAGCAGTTCTTC. Its protein product is CASSLGAGGAEQFF. The entire variable domain, with the rest obtained from reference TRBV5-1 and TRBJ2-1, is as follows: KAGVTQTPRYLIKTRGQQVTLSCSPISGHRSVSWYQQTPGQGLQFLFEYFSETQRNKGNFPGRFSGRQFSNSRSEMNVSTLELGDSALYLCASSLGAGGAEQFFGPGTRLTVL.